Presented here are 8 T cell receptor beta chains from one specimen sequenced in a study of B cell selection in AIRE deficiency. Profiling relied on immunoSEQ multiplex PCR, and the TCRdb table lists in-frame clones only, not all of them. Of about 23,000 clones in the sample, around 97% were seen once. Conventional CD4 T cells were sorted as CD4+CD127+ cells. The sequenced material came from conventional CD4+ T cells sorted from PBMCs. Receptor source: a human donor with AIRE deficiency.

V usage is TRBV7-2 and J usage is TRBJ2-1, with TRBD2 as a possible D gene (6 bases). The germline V gene has CDR1 SGHTA and CDR2 FQGNSA. The CDR3 extends over 13 amino acids. V dropped 0 bases and J dropped 10 bases, with 10 bases sitting between them. The CDR3 loop reads CASSLAVAGEQFF. The DNA of the CDR3 is TGTGCCAGCAGCTTAGCCGTCGCGGGGGAGCAGTTCTTC.

J is TRBJ1-6 and V is TRBV12-5; no clear D gene. The CDR3 sequence is 12 residues long. The V end was cut by 6 bases, the J end by 9 bases, with 9 bases between. Germline V CDR1 and CDR2: LGHNT, FRNRAP. The CDR3 loop reads CASGPGRSPLHF. CDR3 sequence (DNA): TGTGCTAGTGGCCCCGGACGTTCACCCCTCCACTTT.

This clone was detected only once. The gene calls are TRBV18 and TRBJ1-2; D gene uncertain. This CDR3 has 14 residues. Between the trimmed V and J ends, which lost 1 base and 4 bases, there was a span of 10 bases. CDR1 is KGHSH and CDR2 is LQKENI in the germline V gene. CDR3 in DNA: TGTGCCAGCTCACCACTGGATGGTTCCTATGGCTACACCTTC. Translated: CASSPLDGSYGYTF.

The chain combines TRBV4-2 with TRBJ2-6; the D gene is possibly TRBD1 (5 bases). In germline, CDR1 is LGHNA, CDR2 YNFKEQ. The CDR3 length is 17 residues. V lost 0 bases and J 1 base, leaving 10 bases between the germline ends. The CDR3 nucleotides are TGTGCCAGCAGCCAAGAGTTTTCAGGGTCTGGGGCCAACGTCCTGACTTTC. Residues: CASSQEFSGSGANVLTF.

The chain carries TRBV4-2 and TRBJ2-7; no firm D call. There are 13 residues in the CDR3. Germline assignment: CDR1 LGHNA and CDR2 YNFKEQ. V dropped 2 bases and J dropped 2 bases, with 7 bases sitting between them. The CDR3 DNA reads as TGTGCCAGCAGCCAAAACACGCCCTACGAGCAGTACTTC. This gives the protein CASSQNTPYEQYF.

This clone was seen once. The chain has TRBV11-2 and TRBJ1-2; D unclear. Germline CDR1 SGHAT, CDR2 FQNNGV. With 6 bases removed from V and 8 bases from J, the gap between germline ends came to 16 bases. This CDR3 comprises 13 residues. This chain's CDR3 is CASSFGPRGGYTF. CDR3 DNA sequence: TGTGCCAGCAGTTTCGGTCCCCGTGGGGGCTACACCTTC.

V gene TRBV19 combines with J gene TRBJ2-3, with 13 bases fitting TRBD2. The CDR3 loop spans 16 amino acids. Germline CDR1 and CDR2: LNHDA and SQIVND (reference sequence). Trimming removed 8 bases from V and 0 bases from J; junction bases left unmatched: 5. CDR3 nucleotides: TGTGCCAGTGGGGGACTAGCGGGACTTAGCACAGATACGCAGTATTTT. It yields the protein CASGGLAGLSTDTQYF.

CDR3 coding DNA: TGTGCCAGCAGCAGGGCGGAAGGACAGGGGCCATCCTACGAGCAGTACTTC. The encoded protein is CASSRAEGQGPSYEQYF. The rearrangement joins TRBV7-8 to TRBJ2-7, with TRBD1 matching over 9 bases. Germline CDR1 SGHVS, CDR2 FQNEAQ. J was trimmed by 1 base and V by 5 bases; bases with no gene match: 12. The CDR3 consists of 17 residues. The full variable domain, in which reference TRBV7-8 and TRBJ2-7 provide the parts outside the CDR3, is GAGVSQSPRYKVAKRGQDVALRCDPISGHVSLFWYQQALGQGPEFLTYFQNEAQLDKSGLPSDRFFAERPEGSVSTLKIQRTQQEDSAVYLCASSRAEGQGPSYEQYFGPGTRLTVT.